This TCR beta chain comes out of a study of T-cell reconstitution after alpha-beta-depleted transplantation in children. Study conclusions and caveats: T-cell numbers and diversity, one year after transplant, stemmed largely from T cells that were newly produced.

Unique molecular identifiers were built into the TCRbeta library. TCRdb re-analysed the PCR reads in MiXCR, keeping a single row per CDR3 protein. The data show hundreds of thousands of distinct CDR3 sequences, with over 7% seen just once and approximately 8.6% held by the top ten. Remarks on this clonotype: What it recognizes is unknown.

The CDR3 sequence is 18 residues long. The V end was cut by 4 bases, the J end by 1 base, with 22 bases between. CDR1 and CDR2 (germline): LGHNA, YNFKEQ. This chain joins TRBV4-2 and TRBJ1-1; TRBD1 is a possible D gene (6 bases). This receptor was obtained from a female patient aged 2-9 years who had a stem cell transplant for Fanconi anemia, so the T cells may come from the graft donor. This sample comprised peripheral blood, obtained 360 days after TCRalphabeta/CD19-depleted stem cell transplant. The CDR3 is CASSPGSRLLDRNTEAFF. Here the CDR3 DNA reads TGTGCCAGCAGCCCCGGGTCCCGTCTACTGGACAGGAACACTGAAGCTTTCTTT.